These 2 T cell receptor beta chains share one sample of origin, sequenced in a study of blood T cell repertoires in COVID-19. Measured with immunoSEQ multiplex PCR; TCRdb has only the in-frame clones, and not every one. This table has just under 40,000 clones, 79% appearing once. The source material was peripheral blood. Receptor source: a man between 65 and 85 years old with acute or convalescent COVID-19.

This clone occurred once. The V gene is TRBV24-1, the J gene TRBJ2-6; no firm D call. The germline V and J ends were trimmed by 1 base and 1 base, with 4 bases remaining between them. CDR1 and CDR2 from the germline V gene are KGHDR and SFDVKD. This CDR3 spans 15 amino acids. As DNA, the CDR3 is TGTGCCACCAGTGATTTATCATCTGGGGCCAACGTCCTGACTTTC. Its translation is CATSDLSSGANVLTF.

This clone was observed a single time. The V call is TRBV28, the J call TRBJ1-2; D is unresolved. This CDR3 is built from 14 residues. The germline V gene has CDR1 MDHEN and CDR2 SYDVKM. With 4 bases removed from V and 4 bases from J, the gap between germline ends came to 13 bases. The CDR3 sequence is CASSSPEGFYGYTF. In DNA form, the CDR3 reads TGTGCCAGCAGTTCCCCCGAGGGTTTCTATGGCTACACCTTC.